These 17 T cell receptor beta chains came from one sample sequenced in a study of PD-1 blockade in classical Hodgkin lymphoma. Using immunoSEQ multiplex PCR, the repertoire was profiled, and TCRdb retains in-frame clones only, with some absent. The sample lists about 100,000 clones, about 89% occurring once. Brentuximab vedotin exposure varied, and every patient relapsed after autologous stem cell transplantation. This material consisted of peripheral blood mononuclear cells (PBMCs), taken before the second cycle of nivolumab. Receptor source: a human donor with classical Hodgkin lymphoma.

The chain has TRBV19 and TRBJ1-2; D is undetermined. Germline CDR1 reads LNHDA; CDR2 reads SQIVND (reference sequence). This CDR3 is built from 17 residues. Deletions cut 2 bases from V and 6 bases from J, with 22 bases between. The CDR3 loop reads CASSISFMSLPGDGYTF. For the CDR3, the DNA is TGTGCCAGTAGTATATCTTTCATGAGTCTCCCGGGAGATGGCTACACCTTC.

V is TRBV6-5 and J is TRBJ1-2, with 10 bases aligning to TRBD1. Trimming cost V 4 bases and J 4 bases; bases outside gene matches: 6. The CDR3 loop spans 15 amino acids. Germline V CDR1 and CDR2: MNHEY, SVGAGI. The CDR3 bases are TGTGCCAGCAGTTCCCGGGACAGGGGCCCCTATGGCTACACCTTC. This sequence encodes CASSSRDRGPYGYTF.

This chain uses TRBV5-1 with TRBJ2-7, with D possibly being TRBD2 (6 bases). With 1 base removed from V and 7 bases from J, the gap between germline ends came to 21 bases. This CDR3 is built from 16 residues. The germline gives CDR1 SGHRS, CDR2 YFSETQ. Here the CDR3 DNA reads TGCGCCAGCAGCTTGAGGGTAGGAGGGGCCGCCGGGGAGCAGTACTTC. Translating it yields CASSLRVGGAAGEQYF. Full variable domain (missing parts from reference TRBV5-1 and TRBJ2-7): KAGVTQTPRYLIKTRGQQVTLSCSPISGHRSVSWYQQTPGQGLQFLFEYFSETQRNKGNFPGRFSGRQFSNSRSEMNVSTLELGDSALYLCASSLRVGGAAGEQYFGPGTRLTVT.

The gene calls are TRBV27 and TRBJ2-7; 11 bases fit TRBD2. Germline CDR1 is MNHEY and CDR2 is SMNVEV (reference sequence). The CDR3 sequence is 14 residues long. Trimming took 8 bases from V and 4 from J; bases not matched to a gene: 7. The CDR3, as DNA: TGTGCCAGCCAATTAGCGGGGGGGCAGTACGAGCAGTACTTC. Translating gives CASQLAGGQYEQYF.

Notes on this clone: This specimen includes other DNA sequences encoding the same CDR3. V gene TRBV7-6 combines with J gene TRBJ1-2, with D tentatively TRBD1 (6 bases). CDR1 is SGHVS and CDR2 is FNYEAQ in the germline V gene. With 5 bases removed from V and 4 bases from J, the gap between germline ends came to 11 bases. CDR3 size: 13 residues. The CDR3 DNA is TGTGCCAGCAGCCCCGGAGGGGGCTATGGCTACACCTTC. Amino acids: CASSPGGGYGYTF.

The chain has TRBV6-1 and TRBJ1-2, with TRBD1 identical over 8 bases. Germline V lookup: CDR1 MNHNS, CDR2 SASEGT. This CDR3 region has 18 residues. The V segment lost 4 bases and the J segment 0 bases; nucleotides outside the gene matches: 13. Written as DNA, the CDR3 is TGTGCCAGCAGTGGAGGGGACAGGTGGACGGCGTCTAACTATGGCTACACCTTC. Residues: CASSGGDRWTASNYGYTF.

This clone occurred once. The rearrangement links TRBV9 to TRBJ1-1; D remains ambiguous. Trimming left V 5 bases short and J 1 base short, with 6 bases between. Germline lookup yields CDR1 SGDLS and CDR2 YYNGEE. The CDR3 is made up of 12 amino acids. CDR3 nucleotide sequence: TGTGCCAGCAGGGGCAAGAACACTGAAGCTTTCTTT. It is translated as CASRGKNTEAFF.

The chain carries TRBV28 and TRBJ1-1; tentatively, D is TRBD1 (6 bases). V was clipped by 1 base and J by 0 bases, with 12 bases between them. Germline values: CDR1 MDHEN, CDR2 SYDVKM. This CDR3 comprises 16 residues. The chain's CDR3 is CASSLYAGAVNTEAFF. CDR3 DNA: TGTGCCAGCAGTTTATATGCGGGGGCGGTGAACACTGAAGCTTTCTTT.

The chain is built from TRBV5-4 and TRBJ2-7; 11 bases are a match to TRBD1. In germline, CDR1 is SGHNT, CDR2 YYREEE (reference sequence). The CDR3 has 15 residues. The trim removed 0 bases at V and 7 bases at J, leaving 6 bases unmatched. CDR3 region: CASSLGRTGGGEQYF. CDR3 DNA sequence: TGTGCCAGCAGCTTGGGGCGGACAGGGGGCGGAGAGCAGTACTTC. The full variable domain, completed using reference TRBV5-4 and TRBJ2-7, is ETGVTQSPTHLIKTRGQQVTLRCSSQSGHNTVSWYQQALGQGPQFIFQYYREEENGRGNFPPRFSGLQFPNYSSELNVNALELDDSALYLCASSLGRTGGGEQYFGPGTRLTVT.

The rearrangement links TRBV11-2 to TRBJ2-7; D gene uncertain. Trimming took 1 base from V and 3 from J, leaving 10 bases between them. This CDR3 has 14 residues. The germline V gene has CDR1 SGHAT and CDR2 FQNNGV. CDR3 nucleotides: TGTGCCAGCAGCTTAGCAGGAATCGGCTACGAGCAGTACTTC. Its translation is CASSLAGIGYEQYF.

J is TRBJ2-7 and V is TRBV19, with 10 bases matching TRBD1. Germline CDR1 and CDR2: LNHDA and SQIVND (reference sequence). V lost 3 bases and J lost 2; bases outside the gene matches: 4. The CDR3 runs 15 residues. CDR3 protein: CASSISGQGTYEQYF. DNA of the CDR3: TGTGCCAGTAGTATTTCGGGACAGGGGACCTACGAGCAGTACTTC.

This clone was seen more than once but under ten times. The chain is built from TRBV19 and TRBJ2-5; the match to TRBD2 covers 7 bases. J gave up 4 bases and V 5 bases, and 16 bases lay outside the gene matches. The V gene's germline CDR1 is LNHDA and CDR2 SQIVND (reference sequence). The CDR3 covers 17 residues. CDR3 region: CASSRAGEPSRGETQYF. The CDR3 nucleotides read TGTGCCAGTAGTCGGGCGGGGGAGCCAAGTAGGGGAGAGACCCAGTACTTC.

The chain has TRBV6-6 and TRBJ1-6; D remains unclear. Germline assignment: CDR1 MNHNY and CDR2 SVGAGI (reference sequence). Trimming took off 5 bases at V and 13 bases at J, with 18 bases between the two ends. The CDR3 has 14 residues. The CDR3 bases are TGTGCCAGCAGTGCCCCCGCCAGGTCGTTTCCCCTCCACTTT. It yields the protein CASSAPARSFPLHF.

The rearrangement links TRBV19 to TRBJ1-5, with a tentative D call TRBD1 (6 bases). In germline, CDR1 is LNHDA, CDR2 SQIVND (reference sequence). With 6 bases removed from V and 8 bases from J, the gap between germline ends came to 23 bases. The CDR3 has 16 amino acids. The CDR3 coding sequence is TGTGCCAGTAGAGGACTTGAGGGGACAAGGGGGGAGCCCCAGCATTTT. Amino acids: CASRGLEGTRGEPQHF.

The J gene is TRBJ2-2, the V gene TRBV6-4; TRBD2 aligns across 9 bases. V lost 6 bases to trimming and J lost 4 bases; unmatched junction nucleotides: 3. The CDR3 sequence is 14 residues long. Germline V gene lookup returns CDR1 MRHNA and CDR2 SNTAGT. Here the CDR3 reads CASSLAGPTGELFF. CDR3 in DNA: TGTGCCAGCAGCCTAGCGGGGCCCACCGGGGAGCTGTTTTTT.

The chain is built from TRBV6-5 and TRBJ1-1, with D unresolved. Germline V lookup: CDR1 MNHEY, CDR2 SVGAGI. The CDR3 is made up of 13 amino acids. Trimming took off 8 bases at V and 0 bases at J, with 10 bases between the two ends. This CDR3 reads CASLPGMNTEAFF. The CDR3 DNA reads TGTGCCAGCCTCCCTGGGATGAACACTGAAGCTTTCTTT.

This sequence joins TRBV5-6 and TRBJ1-2, with TRBD1 matching over 8 bases. From germline, CDR1 is SGHDT and CDR2 YYEEEE. CDR3 size: 14 residues. After removal of 4 bases from V and 4 bases from J, the junction contained 6 bases not matched to a gene. Written as DNA, the CDR3 is TGTGCCAGCAGCCCGGACAGGGCCTTCTATGGCTACACCTTC. It yields the protein CASSPDRAFYGYTF.